This TCR beta chain was recorded in a study of blood T cell repertoires in COVID-19. Germline loops: CDR1 MNHEY, CDR2 SVGAGI. There are 16 residues in the CDR3. V was clipped by 0 bases and J by 5 bases; unmatched bases: 9. TCRdb's table, derived via immunoSEQ multiplex PCR, lists solely in-frame clones and lacks some. The sample yields about 320,000 clones, roughly nine tenths seen once. Sequenced sample: PBMCs or T cells enriched from blood (not recorded which). This receptor was obtained from a man aged 55 to 70 who had recovered from COVID-19. The chain employs TRBV6-5 and TRBJ2-5; 7 nucleotides match TRBD1. CDR3 bases: TGTGCCAGCAGTTACTCGACAGGAGGCAGGGGGGAGACCCAGTACTTC. It is translated as CASSYSTGGRGETQYF.